These 14 T cell receptor beta chains came from one sample sequenced in a study of technical replicates of blood from a handful of donors. Assay: immunoSEQ multiplex PCR; the TCRdb copy retains only in-frame clones and omits some. The data contain fewer than 85,000 clones, less than 95% of them seen just once; the ten biggest clones take up 0.2% to 0.3%. Sequenced material: T cells isolated from PBMCs. The receptors here all came from a human donor in good health.

The rearrangement links TRBV27 to TRBJ1-4, with 8 bases lining up with TRBD1. Trimming at V came to 5 bases and at J to 7 bases, leaving 6 bases not matched to a gene. The V gene's germline CDR1 is MNHEY and CDR2 SMNVEV (reference sequence). The CDR3 sequence is 14 residues long. CDR3 sequence (DNA): TGTGCCAGCAGTCGCCAGGGGGCGGCTGAAAAACTGTTTTTT. Translation: CASSRQGAAEKLFF. Full variable domain (outside the CDR3, taken from reference TRBV27 and TRBJ1-4): EAQVTQNPRYLITVTGKKLTVTCSQNMNHEYMSWYRQDPGLGLRQIYYSMNVEVTDKGDVPEGYKVSRKEKRNFPLILESPSPNQTSLYFCASSRQGAAEKLFFGSGTQLSVL.

This clone was counted once. V is TRBV27 and J is TRBJ2-7, with 8 bases that match TRBD2. The length of the CDR3 is 14 residues. With V trimmed by 5 bases and J by 4 bases, 7 bases remained unmatched. Germline CDR1 and CDR2: MNHEY and SMNVEV (reference sequence). CDR3 in amino acids: CASSKRESGYEQYF. The CDR3 nucleotides are TGTGCCAGCAGTAAGCGGGAGAGCGGGTACGAGCAGTACTTC.

CDR3 DNA: TGTGCCAGCAGCCGGTGGGAGGGTCCGGACGAGCAGTACTTC. It yields the protein CASSRWEGPDEQYF. The J gene is TRBJ2-7, the V gene TRBV7-6, with 7 bases matching TRBD2. The CDR3 extends over 14 amino acids. Germline lookup yields CDR1 SGHVS and CDR2 FNYEAQ. V gave up 5 bases and J gave up 5 bases; unmatched junction bases: 9. The complete variable domain, with remaining parts taken from reference TRBV7-6 and TRBJ2-7, reads GAGVSQSPRYKVTKRGQDVALRCDPISGHVSLYWYRQALGQGPEFLTYFNYEAQQDKSGLPNDRFSAERPEGSISTLTIQRTEQRDSAMYRCASSRWEGPDEQYFGPGTRLTVT.

The chain uses TRBV15 and TRBJ2-5; TRBD2 is a possible D gene (5 bases). The CDR3 length is 16 residues. The germline V and J ends were trimmed by 1 base and 0 bases, with 12 bases remaining between them. Germline CDR1 and CDR2: LNHNV and YYDKDF (reference sequence). DNA for the CDR3: TGTGCCACCAGCAGAGTACGGGATGCCAACCAAGAGACCCAGTACTTC. It translates to CATSRVRDANQETQYF.

J is TRBJ2-7 and V is TRBV7-9; 8 bases are a match to TRBD1. CDR1 is SEHNR, CDR2 FQNEAQ, per germline (reference sequence). The CDR3 extends over 17 amino acids. Unmatched junction bases numbered 18, after V lost 5 bases and J lost 6 bases. The CDR3 DNA reads as TGTGCCAGCAGCGACCGATTCCGGGGACAGGAGTTGCGCGAGCAGTACTTC. It codes for CASSDRFRGQELREQYF. Full variable domain (outside the CDR3, taken from reference TRBV7-9 and TRBJ2-7): DTGVSQNPRHKITKRGQNVTFRCDPISEHNRLYWYRQTLGQGPEFLTYFQNEAQLEKSRLLSDRFSAERPKGSFSTLEIQRTEQGDSAMYLCASSDRFRGQELREQYFGPGTRLTVT.

This chain links TRBV28 with TRBJ2-7, with a tentative D call TRBD2 (6 bases). V was cut by 6 bases and J by 1 base, with 10 bases left in between. In germline, CDR1 is MDHEN, CDR2 SYDVKM. CDR3 length equals 13 residues. In DNA, the CDR3 is TGTGCCAGCAGGACCGGGACTTCCTACGAGCAGTACTTC. Amino acids: CASRTGTSYEQYF.

The V gene is TRBV9, the J gene TRBJ2-7; TRBD1 aligns across 8 bases. Germline V gene sequence: CDR1 SGDLS, CDR2 YYNGEE. With 0 bases clipped from V and 6 bases from J, the junction kept 5 bases outside the gene matches. The CDR3 has 14 amino acids. The CDR3 sequence is CASSVEATGVEQYF. Written as DNA, the CDR3 is TGTGCCAGCAGCGTAGAAGCGACAGGGGTCGAGCAGTACTTC. Full variable domain (missing parts from reference TRBV9 and TRBJ2-7): DSGVTQTPKHLITATGQRVTLRCSPRSGDLSVYWYQQSLDQGLQFLIQYYNGEERAKGNILERFSAQQFPDLHSELNLSSLELGDSALYFCASSVEATGVEQYFGPGTRLTVT.

The chain has TRBV5-1 and TRBJ2-7, with 11 bases that match TRBD2. This CDR3 has 16 residues. Germline values: CDR1 SGHRS, CDR2 YFSETQ. Losses at the gene ends were 1 base for V and 2 bases for J; bases not matched to a gene: 5. The CDR3 bases are TGCGCCAGCAGCTTGACTAGCGGGAGTCCAACCTACGAGCAGTACTTC. Translating it yields CASSLTSGSPTYEQYF.

CDR3 in amino acids: CASSFIAGDYEQYF. The CDR3 bases are TGCGCCAGCAGCTTTATAGCGGGAGACTACGAGCAGTACTTC. The rearrangement uses TRBV5-1 and TRBJ2-7, with 9 bases matching TRBD2. Germline-derived CDR1 and CDR2 are SGHRS and YFSETQ. V lost 2 bases to trimming and J lost 3 bases; unmatched junction nucleotides: 3. The CDR3 is made up of 14 amino acids.

The chain uses TRBV19 and TRBJ1-6; 7 positions match TRBD1. CDR3 length: 14 residues. Germline lookup yields CDR1 LNHDA and CDR2 SQIVND (reference sequence). J lost 6 bases, V lost 7 bases, and 6 bases had no gene match. The CDR3 DNA follows: TGTGCCAGTATTTCGACAGGGTTTAATTCACCCCTCCACTTT. Protein: CASISTGFNSPLHF.

This clone was seen just once. The chain carries TRBV28 and TRBJ2-2, with no clear D. This CDR3 contains 14 residues. V was shortened by 8 bases and J by 4 bases, with 14 bases between the two germline ends. Germline V gene sequence: CDR1 MDHEN, CDR2 SYDVKM. The CDR3 DNA reads as TGTGCCAGCCGAGAGATCGGTCTCACCGGGGAGCTGTTTTTT. This sequence encodes CASREIGLTGELFF.

The V and J genes are TRBV4-1 and TRBJ2-7, with TRBD2 matching 7 bases. Germline V lookup: CDR1 MGHRA, CDR2 YSYEKL. With 6 bases clipped from V and 7 bases from J, the junction kept 12 bases outside the gene matches. CDR3 length: 14 amino acids. The CDR3 DNA reads TGCGCCAGCAGAAACGTAGGCGGGGGTAAGGAGCAGTACTTC. Amino acid sequence: CASRNVGGGKEQYF.

The rearrangement links TRBV7-9 to TRBJ2-5; TRBD2 matches 11 bases. Germline lookup yields CDR1 SEHNR and CDR2 FQNEAQ (reference sequence). The CDR3 runs to 16 residues. The trim removed 5 bases at V and 2 bases at J, leaving 7 bases unmatched. CDR3 bases: TGTGCCAGCAGCGAGACTCTAGCGGGGGGACAAGAGACCCAGTACTTC. Protein sequence: CASSETLAGGQETQYF.

This clone appeared a single time. This chain uses TRBV5-6 with TRBJ2-3; possible D gene TRBD2, 7 bases. Germline values: CDR1 SGHDT, CDR2 YYEEEE. CDR3 size: 14 residues. V was trimmed by 3 bases and J by 8 bases, leaving 16 bases between them. CDR3 in amino acids: CASSWGRGVPTQYF. The CDR3 DNA sequence: TGTGCCAGCAGCTGGGGGAGGGGGGTGCCTACGCAGTATTTT.